The 17 T cell receptor beta chains below all came from one sample that was sequenced in a study of technical replicates of blood from a handful of donors. The data were produced by immunoSEQ multiplex PCR, yet TCRdb's version contains in-frame clones alone and is incomplete. The sample carries tens of thousands of clones, 95% recorded once. The source material was T cells isolated from PBMCs. The source is a human donor in good health.

The rearrangement links TRBV9 to TRBJ2-1, with TRBD1 as a possible D gene (6 bases). From germline, CDR1 is SGDLS and CDR2 YYNGEE. This CDR3 has 16 residues. Trimming pared 0 bases from V and 9 bases from J, leaving 19 bases between. The CDR3 loop is CASSVESVAGVIEQFF. The CDR3 bases are TGTGCCAGCAGCGTAGAGTCCGTGGCAGGGGTGATTGAGCAGTTCTTC. The whole variable domain, remainder taken from reference TRBV9 and TRBJ2-1, is DSGVTQTPKHLITATGQRVTLRCSPRSGDLSVYWYQQSLDQGLQFLIQYYNGEERAKGNILERFSAQQFPDLHSELNLSSLELGDSALYFCASSVESVAGVIEQFFGPGTRLTVL.

This rearrangement joins TRBV20-1 to TRBJ2-1, with unresolved D. V dropped 2 bases and J dropped 4 bases, with 3 bases sitting between them. Germline V gene sequence: CDR1 DFQATT, CDR2 SNEGSKA (reference sequence). This CDR3 region has 11 residues. The CDR3 nucleotides are TGCAGTGCTAGACTATACAATGAGCAGTTCTTC. It translates to CSARLYNEQFF.

The J gene is TRBJ1-5, the V gene TRBV18; D gene uncertain. CDR3 length equals 12 residues. Germline CDR1 and CDR2: KGHSH and LQKENI. V lost 6 bases and J 4 bases, leaving 7 bases between the germline ends. The CDR3 nucleotides are TGTGCCAGCTCGACGGAGAATCAGCCCCAGCATTTT. Protein product: CASSTENQPQHF. The variable domain in full, completed from reference TRBV18 and TRBJ1-5, reads NAGVMQNPRHLVRRRGQEARLRCSPMKGHSHVYWYRQLPEEGLKFMVYLQKENIIDESGMPKERFSAEFPKEGPSILRIQQVVRGDSAAYFCASSTENQPQHFGDGTRLSIL.

The chain couples TRBV19 to TRBJ1-6; TRBD1 agrees at 9 bases. With 6 bases clipped from V and 8 bases from J, the junction kept 14 bases outside the gene matches. The CDR3 contains 17 residues. Per germline, CDR1 LNHDA and CDR2 SQIVND (reference sequence). The CDR3 reads CASSALFTGGLDSPLHF. For the CDR3, the DNA is TGTGCCAGTAGCGCCCTATTTACAGGGGGCTTGGATTCACCCCTCCACTTT.

This rearrangement joins TRBV28 to TRBJ2-3, with a tentative D call TRBD1 (5 bases). The CDR3 runs 15 residues. Germline loops: CDR1 MDHEN, CDR2 SYDVKM. Trimming removed 3 bases at V and 4 bases at J, with 14 bases between. The DNA for the CDR3 is TGTGCCAGCAGTTTTGCCAGGGTAACTTCAGATACGCAGTATTTT. It yields the protein CASSFARVTSDTQYF.

The chain combines TRBV28 with TRBJ1-2; D is unclear. Germline V gene sequence: CDR1 MDHEN, CDR2 SYDVKM. CDR3 length: 12 amino acids. V was cut by 3 bases and J by 4 bases, with 6 bases left in between. CDR3 coding DNA: TGTGCCAGCAGTTTCGGCGGCTATGGCTACACCTTC. Translating it yields CASSFGGYGYTF.

The chain carries TRBV7-3 and TRBJ1-1; D remains unclear. V lost 0 bases to trimming and J lost 3 bases, with 20 bases between them. From germline, CDR1 is SGHTA and CDR2 FQGTGA. This CDR3 region has 18 residues. For the CDR3, the DNA is TGTGCCAGCAGCTTAACCGGGGTATCGGCATTTGAGGACACTGAAGCTTTCTTT. It yields the protein CASSLTGVSAFEDTEAFF. Variable domain in full (rest from reference TRBV7-3 and TRBJ1-1): GAGVSQTPSNKVTEKGKYVELRCDPISGHTALYWYRQSLGQGPEFLIYFQGTGAADDSGLPNDRFFAVRPEGSVSTLKIQRTERGDSAVYLCASSLTGVSAFEDTEAFFGQGTRLTVV.

V is TRBV2 and J is TRBJ1-2; TRBD1 might be the D (6 bases). Trimming left V 5 bases short and J 3 bases short, with 13 bases between. The CDR3 is 14 amino acids. The germline CDR1 and CDR2 sequences are SNHLY and FYNNEI. CDR3 nucleotide sequence: TGTGCCAGCAGTCCCGAGGGGGGGTACTATGGCTACACCTTC. This gives the protein CASSPEGGYYGYTF.

The chain has TRBV29-1 and TRBJ2-7; TRBD1 aligns across 9 bases. V lost 4 bases, J lost 0 bases, and 4 bases stayed unmatched. The CDR3 sequence is 14 residues long. Looked up from germline, CDR1 is SQVTM and CDR2 is ANQGSEA. CDR3 loop: CSVAGTGSSYEQYF. CDR3 DNA: TGCAGCGTTGCCGGGACAGGGTCCTCCTACGAGCAGTACTTC.

The chain uses TRBV5-1 and TRBJ1-5; TRBD1 might be the D (5 bases). The CDR3 has 15 residues. V lost 0 bases and J 5 bases, leaving 12 bases between the germline ends. Germline lookup yields CDR1 SGHRS and CDR2 YFSETQ. CDR3 nucleotides: TGCGCCAGCAGCTTGGATTCCCCGGGGGATCAGCCCCAGCATTTT. This encodes CASSLDSPGDQPQHF.

The rearrangement uses TRBV25-1 and TRBJ2-1; D may be TRBD2 (5 bases). Germline V gives CDR1 MGHDK, CDR2 SYGVNS. V was pared by 1 base and J by 6 bases, with 19 bases between. There are 17 residues in the CDR3. Here the CDR3 reads CASSESVLAFYRNEQFF. CDR3 nucleotide sequence: TGTGCCAGCAGTGAATCCGTGCTAGCCTTTTACCGCAATGAGCAGTTCTTC.

This rearrangement joins TRBV5-1 to TRBJ1-2, with TRBD1 as a possible D gene (5 bases). V lost 7 bases and J 4 bases, leaving 32 bases between the germline ends. The CDR3 loop spans 19 amino acids. Germline lookup yields CDR1 SGHRS and CDR2 YFSETQ. The CDR3 here is CASSKGRTEVYPPLYGYTF. In DNA form, the CDR3 reads TGCGCCAGCTCCAAGGGGCGGACCGAGGTATACCCACCTCTCTATGGCTACACCTTC.

The rearrangement links TRBV14 to TRBJ1-3, with a weak D call TRBD1 (5 bases). The CDR3 contains 18 residues. Deletions cut 4 bases from V and 3 bases from J, with 22 bases between. Germline CDR1 SGHDN, CDR2 FVKESK. DNA for the CDR3: TGTGCCAGCAGCCCCTGGGCGGGGGAGAATAAGGATGGAAACACCATATATTTT. Translated: CASSPWAGENKDGNTIYF.

This chain links TRBV5-1 with TRBJ2-1; 9 nucleotides agree with TRBD2. This CDR3 is 14 amino acids long. Trimming took 7 bases from V and 0 from J; bases not matched to a gene: 2. The germline CDR1 and CDR2 sequences are SGHRS and YFSETQ. The CDR3 sequence: CASYSGSSYNEQFF. The CDR3 DNA reads TGCGCCAGCTATAGCGGGAGCTCCTACAATGAGCAGTTCTTC.

The V call is TRBV27, the J call TRBJ1-6; tentative D call: TRBD1 (5 bases). CDR1 is MNHEY and CDR2 is SMNVEV in the germline V gene (reference sequence). The CDR3 loop spans 16 amino acids. Trimming took off 3 bases at V and 0 bases at J, with 9 bases between the two ends. CDR3 sequence (DNA): TGTGCCAGCAGTTTTTTAACAGGCTCCTATAATTCACCCCTCCACTTT. It encodes CASSFLTGSYNSPLHF.

This CDR3 is CASSIEGDGWNEQFF. In DNA, the CDR3 is TGTGCCAGTAGTATAGAAGGGGATGGTTGGAATGAGCAGTTCTTC. The J gene is TRBJ2-1, the V gene TRBV19, with D maybe TRBD1 (5 bases). The germline V and J ends were trimmed by 0 bases and 7 bases, with 13 bases remaining between them. The CDR3 contains 15 residues. Germline V gene sequence: CDR1 LNHDA, CDR2 SQIVND (reference sequence).

This chain links TRBV29-1 with TRBJ1-2, with D possibly TRBD1 on 5 matching bases. CDR3 length equals 15 residues. CDR1 is SQVTM and CDR2 is ANQGSEA in the germline V gene. The ends were cut back, 5 bases at V and 0 bases at J, with 16 bases in the middle. The CDR3 DNA reads as TGCAGCGTTCTACGCGGGACGGAAGCTAACTATGGCTACACCTTC. Protein sequence: CSVLRGTEANYGYTF. Combining the CDR3 with reference TRBV29-1 and TRBJ1-2 gives the whole variable domain SAVISQKPSRDICQRGTSLTIQCQVDSQVTMMFWYRQQPGQSLTLIATANQGSEATYESGFVIDKFPISRPNLTFSTLTVSNMSPEDSSIYLCSVLRGTEANYGYTFGSGTRLTVV.